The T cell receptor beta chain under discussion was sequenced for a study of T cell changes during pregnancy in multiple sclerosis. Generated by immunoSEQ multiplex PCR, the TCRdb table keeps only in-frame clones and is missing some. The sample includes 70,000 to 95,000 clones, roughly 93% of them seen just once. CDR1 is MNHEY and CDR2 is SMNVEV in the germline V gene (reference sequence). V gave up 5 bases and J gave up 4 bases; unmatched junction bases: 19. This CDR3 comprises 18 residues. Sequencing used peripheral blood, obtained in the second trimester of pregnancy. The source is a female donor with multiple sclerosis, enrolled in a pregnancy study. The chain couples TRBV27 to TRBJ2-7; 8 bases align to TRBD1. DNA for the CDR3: TGTGCCAGCAGTCCAAGGACAGGGACCACCCGAGACCCATACGAGCAGTACTTC. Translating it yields CASSPRTGTTRDPYEQYF.